The 21 T cell receptor beta chains in this list originate from one sample, sequenced in a study of T cell repertoires in cytomegalovirus infection. Their recognized antigens are unknown. Each CDR3 protein gets one entry after TCRdb re-called the reads with MiXCR. This sample has more than 110,000 distinct CDR3 sequences, with 30% to 40% found just once. The material sequenced was CD8+ T cells from cultured PBMCs, taken from culture after CMV antigen stimulation. The receptors here all came from a human donor in good health (CMV status not recorded). Some clones in this sample may be carry-over from other donors' samples.

V usage is TRBV7-2 and J usage is TRBJ2-5, with a possible D match to TRBD2 (7 bases). V lost 8 bases, J lost 4 bases, and 17 bases lay in between. The CDR3 is made up of 14 amino acids. Per germline, CDR1 SGHTA and CDR2 FQGNSA. The CDR3 bases are TGTGCCAGCCGCTCGTGGGGGGGCCGAGAGACCCAGTACTTC. Translated, it gives CASRSWGGRETQYF.

This clonotype was seen only once. V usage is TRBV7-8 and J usage is TRBJ2-3; no clear D. V lost 2 bases and J 0 bases, leaving 6 bases between the germline ends. Germline values: CDR1 SGHVS, CDR2 FQNEAQ. The CDR3 loop spans 14 amino acids. DNA for the CDR3: TGTGCCAGCAGCTTAAGGGTGAGCACAGATACGCAGTATTTT. Translation: CASSLRVSTDTQYF.

J is TRBJ2-2 and V is TRBV12-3 or TRBV12-4; 8 bases map to TRBD2. This CDR3 contains 16 residues. Trimming removed 5 bases from V and 7 bases from J; junction bases left unmatched: 12. The CDR3 spells CASSPTGGGPHGELFF. The CDR3 DNA sequence: TGTGCCAGCAGTCCCACGGGAGGGGGTCCCCACGGGGAGCTGTTTTTT.

This chain uses TRBV27 with TRBJ1-1; 7 positions agree with TRBD1. V was clipped by 5 bases and J by 0 bases; unmatched bases: 6. Germline assignment: CDR1 MNHEY and CDR2 SMNVEV (reference sequence). CDR3 length: 15 residues. CDR3 sequence: CASSPQTGLNTEAFF. For the CDR3, the DNA is TGTGCCAGCAGTCCCCAGACAGGGTTGAACACTGAAGCTTTCTTT.

The chain is built from TRBV7-6 and TRBJ2-1, with 9 bases that match TRBD2. CDR1 and CDR2 from the germline V gene are SGHVS and FNYEAQ. The V and J ends lost 3 bases and 6 bases, in that order; junction bases with no gene match: 3. CDR3 length: 14 amino acids. The CDR3 nucleotides are TGTGCCAGCAGCTTGGGGACTAGCCCCAATGAGCAGTTCTTC. Protein product: CASSLGTSPNEQFF.

In this sample, this clonotype turned up many times. The V gene is TRBV12-3 or TRBV12-4, the J gene TRBJ1-3, with D maybe TRBD1 (5 bases). With 4 bases removed from V and 0 bases from J, the gap between germline ends came to 13 bases. CDR3 length equals 16 residues. The CDR3 reads CASSWGGQHSGNTIYF. In DNA, the CDR3 is TGTGCCAGCAGTTGGGGCGGGCAGCACTCTGGAAACACCATATATTTT.

The chain links TRBV30 to TRBJ2-7, with 8 bases that match TRBD1. This CDR3 region has 15 residues. CDR1 is GTSNPN, CDR2 SVGIG, per germline (reference sequence). Trimming removed 2 bases from V and 5 bases from J; junction bases left unmatched: 11. Here the CDR3 DNA reads TGTGCCTGGAGTCTTGACAGGGGCCCTCCTAACGAGCAGTACTTC. This gives the protein CAWSLDRGPPNEQYF.

This clonotype came up a few times. The gene calls are TRBV2 and TRBJ2-7; 8 bases are shared with TRBD1. V shed 2 bases, J shed 7 bases, and the junction held 1 base outside the gene matches. The CDR3 totals 12 residues. From germline, CDR1 is SNHLY and CDR2 FYNNEI. This CDR3 reads CASSERTGEQYF. As DNA, the CDR3 is TGTGCCAGCAGTGAAAGGACAGGGGAGCAGTACTTC.

This clonotype appeared a few times. The V gene is TRBV3-1, the J gene TRBJ2-3, with TRBD2 matching 16 bases. Germline V gene sequence: CDR1 LGHDT, CDR2 YNNKEL (reference sequence). After removal of 6 bases from V and 4 bases from J, the junction contained 7 bases not matched to a gene. The CDR3 spans 17 residues. Here the CDR3 reads CASSPGLAGGPADTQYF. CDR3 DNA sequence: TGTGCCAGCAGTCCGGGACTAGCGGGGGGGCCCGCAGATACGCAGTATTTT.

V usage is TRBV7-6 and J usage is TRBJ2-1; no reliable D call. The CDR3 length is 14 residues. Trimming took off 2 bases at V and 6 bases at J, with 11 bases between the two ends. The germline CDR1 and CDR2 sequences are SGHVS and FNYEAQ. The CDR3 bases are TGTGCCAGCAGCTTATCGTATGGTTCCAATGAGCAGTTCTTC. Protein: CASSLSYGSNEQFF.

This clonotype was picked up many times. The chain combines TRBV19 with TRBJ1-1; no clear D gene. The V gene lost 2 bases and the J gene lost 7 bases, with 14 bases spanning the gap. This CDR3 spans 14 amino acids. Germline values: CDR1 LNHDA, CDR2 SQIVND (reference sequence). CDR3 coding DNA: TGTGCCAGTAGTATAAGGCAGAGGGCCCATGAAGCTTTCTTT. It specifies CASSIRQRAHEAFF.

This rearrangement joins TRBV6-6 to TRBJ2-7, with 9 positions matching TRBD1. CDR3 length: 13 residues. CDR1 is MNHNY, CDR2 SVGAGI, per germline (reference sequence). The trim removed 7 bases at V and 3 bases at J, leaving 4 bases unmatched. The CDR3, as DNA: TGTGCCAGCAAAGGGACAGGGATCTACGAGCAGTACTTC. It is translated as CASKGTGIYEQYF.

Many counts were recorded for this clonotype. The rearrangement links TRBV4-1 to TRBJ2-1, with 9 nucleotides matching TRBD1. With 2 bases clipped from V and 9 bases from J, the junction kept 8 bases outside the gene matches. This CDR3 has 15 amino acids. Per the germline V gene, CDR1 is MGHRA and CDR2 is YSYEKL. As DNA, the CDR3 is TGCGCCAGCAGCCAATCGGGACAGGGACATTTTGAGCAGTTCTTC. Encoded protein: CASSQSGQGHFEQFF.

The genes are TRBV7-2 and TRBJ2-3, with D tentatively TRBD2 (6 bases). The ends were cut back, 1 base at V and 6 bases at J, with 14 bases in the middle. This CDR3 has 15 residues. The germline gives CDR1 SGHTA, CDR2 FQGNSA. CDR3 sequence reads: CASSLGTTGVDTQYF. CDR3 nucleotides: TGTGCCAGCAGCTTAGGGACTACTGGGGTGGATACGCAGTATTTT.

This clonotype has more than one count but fewer than ten. This chain joins TRBV4-1 and TRBJ2-5; D gene unclear. From germline, CDR1 is MGHRA and CDR2 YSYEKL. The CDR3 is 12 amino acids. The ends were cut back, 0 bases at V and 5 bases at J, with 4 bases in the middle. The CDR3 DNA reads as TGCGCCAGCAGCCAAGAAGGGGAGACCCAGTACTTC. Its translation is CASSQEGETQYF.

Points on this clonotype: The CDR3 does not close with the conserved phenylalanine or tryptophan, likely indicating a read error. This chain connects TRBV4-1 to TRBJ1-1; 8 positions agree with TRBD1. V lost 1 base and J lost 5; bases outside the gene matches: 3. The CDR3 runs to 14 residues. CDR1 MGHRA and CDR2 YSYEKL come from the germline V gene. CDR3 DNA: TGCGCCAGCAGCCAAGGACAGGGGAAGACTGAAGCTTTCTAT. This gives the protein CASSQGQGKTEAFY.

This clonotype was detected only a few times. V usage is TRBV27 and J usage is TRBJ1-6; 8 bases fit TRBD1. V was pared by 5 bases and J by 6 bases, with 3 bases of the junction left unmatched. The V gene's germline CDR1 is MNHEY and CDR2 SMNVEV (reference sequence). CDR3 length: 14 amino acids. CDR3 sequence (DNA): TGTGCCAGCAGTCCGGGACAGGCTAATTCACCCCTCCACTTT. Translated: CASSPGQANSPLHF.

J is TRBJ2-5 and V is TRBV20-1; a possible D gene is TRBD1 (6 bases). CDR3 length: 13 amino acids. The germline CDR1 and CDR2 sequences are DFQATT and SNEGSKA (reference sequence). Trimming shortened V by 3 bases and J by 4 bases, and 12 bases separated the two germline ends. CDR3 in DNA: TGCAGTGCTAGGACAGGTCTCGGAGAGACCCAGTACTTC. This codes for CSARTGLGETQYF.

A few counts support this clonotype. This chain joins TRBV6-2 or TRBV6-3 and TRBJ2-5; D possibly corresponds to TRBD2 (6 bases). V lost 2 bases to trimming and J lost 4 bases, with 20 bases between them. The CDR3 is 17 amino acids. Germline V gene sequence: CDR1 MNHEY, CDR2 SVGEGT. As DNA, the CDR3 is TGTGCCAGCAGTTACAGGTTTACTAGCTACCTGGGAGAGACCCAGTACTTC. It yields the protein CASSYRFTSYLGETQYF.

The J gene is TRBJ2-3, the V gene TRBV27, with D tentatively TRBD2 (5 bases). Germline V CDR1 and CDR2: MNHEY, SMNVEV (reference sequence). This CDR3 has 14 amino acids. V was shortened by 2 bases and J by 5 bases, with 11 bases between the two germline ends. The CDR3 loop is CASSLITGLDTQYF. The CDR3 DNA sequence: TGTGCCAGCAGTTTAATAACGGGGTTAGATACGCAGTATTTT.

V is TRBV6-8 and J is TRBJ2-1; D remains unclear. The CDR3 sequence is 16 residues long. Germline V lookup: CDR1 MNHGY, CDR2 SAAAGT. The V end lost 1 base, the J end lost 7 bases, and 17 bases lay between the germline ends. The CDR3 nucleotides are TGTGCCAGCAGTTACTTTGGAGCGATCCCTGGAAATGAGCAGTTCTTC. Encoded protein: CASSYFGAIPGNEQFF.